This T cell receptor (beta chain) was captured in a study of blood T cell repertoires in COVID-19. Study context: There were acute and convalescent COVID-19 samples, and they came from the United States, Italy and Spain.

The method was immunoSEQ multiplex PCR; TCRdb's version includes in-frame clones alone and lacks a portion of them. The repertoire consists of 210,000 or so clones, with around 88% occurring once and the leading ten covering roughly 1.5%. The CDR3 sequence is 13 residues long. Trimming took 5 bases from V and 1 from J; bases not matched to a gene: 0. CDR1 SGHNT and CDR2 YENEEA come from the germline V gene. Sequencing was done on a sample of peripheral blood. V gene TRBV11-3 combines with J gene TRBJ2-5; the match to TRBD2 covers 8 bases. The receptor was derived from a young man with active or convalescent COVID-19. This CDR3 is CASSGLAQETQYF. CDR3 DNA sequence: TGTGCCAGCAGCGGACTAGCCCAAGAGACCCAGTACTTC.